Only one count was recorded for the clone carrying this TCR beta chain. These data belong to a study of OX40 agonist ivuxolimab in advanced cancers. The repertoire was sequenced with immunoSEQ multiplex PCR; TCRdb's copy has only in-frame clones and lacks some. The sample lists tens of thousands of clones; approximately 89% were seen once. The CDR3 contains 13 residues. V dropped 3 bases and J dropped 2 bases, with 7 bases sitting between them. Germline assignment: CDR1 SNHLY and CDR2 FYNNEI. The chain uses TRBV2 and TRBJ1-1; no definite D call. The TCR sequence derives from an adult with an advanced solid tumor such as melanoma, head and neck, liver or kidney cancer. The specimen comprised CD4+ or CD8+ T cells sorted from blood, sampled in a trial of the OX40 agonist ivuxolimab. CDR3 loop: CASSEAINTEAFF. The DNA of the CDR3 is TGTGCCAGCAGTGAGGCTATAAACACTGAAGCTTTCTTT.